The 6 T cell receptor beta chains below come from one sample, sequenced in a study of PD-1 blockade in classical Hodgkin lymphoma. With no exception, relapse followed autologous stem cell transplantation in all patients, and brentuximab vedotin exposure varied. Assay used: immunoSEQ multiplex PCR; TCRdb lists only in-frame clones, some missing. Here the sample spans 66,000 or so clones, 71% being singletons. The starting material was peripheral blood mononuclear cells (PBMCs), obtained before the second cycle of nivolumab. All receptors derive from a human donor with classical Hodgkin lymphoma.

This clone was picked up a small number of times. CDR3 nucleotide sequence: TGTGCCAGCAGCGAAGGTCGGACAGGGGGCACCCGCCGGGGAGAATCAAAACTGTTTTTT. This gives the protein CASSEGRTGGTRRGESKLFF. This chain uses TRBV21-1 with TRBJ1-4; the tabulated D call, TRBD1, remains unverified against the DNA. TRBV21-1 is classified as a pseudogene. The CDR3 is made up of 20 amino acids.

This clone was counted many times. The J gene is TRBJ1-1, the V gene TRBV4-1, with TRBD1 as a possible D gene (6 bases). Between the trimmed V and J ends, which lost 7 bases and 3 bases, there was a span of 15 bases. The CDR3 contains 14 residues. Germline CDR1 MGHRA, CDR2 YSYEKL. The CDR3 coding sequence is TGCGCCAGCAAAGGGACACCGGGGGACACTGAAGCTTTCTTT. It is translated as CASKGTPGDTEAFF.

The chain couples TRBV7-3 to TRBJ2-1; D possibly uses TRBD1 or TRBD2 (6 bases each). The CDR3 spans 13 residues. Trimming pared 1 base from V and 9 bases from J, leaving 10 bases between. CDR1 SGHTA and CDR2 FQGTGA come from the germline V gene. The CDR3 is CASSLSKGGEQFF. DNA for the CDR3: TGTGCCAGCAGCTTAAGTAAGGGGGGTGAGCAGTTCTTC.

J is TRBJ2-5 and V is TRBV2, with no clear D. V gave up 4 bases and J gave up 6 bases, with 15 bases separating them. The CDR3 has 14 residues. CDR1 is SNHLY, CDR2 FYNNEI, per germline. The CDR3 region has the DNA TGTGCCAGCAGTGTGACCGGGCCCGAAAAGACCCAGTACTTC. As protein: CASSVTGPEKTQYF.

V gene TRBV7-2 combines with J gene TRBJ2-5, with 9 bases fitting TRBD2. V was pared by 2 bases and J by 5 bases, with 6 bases of the junction left unmatched. The CDR3 loop spans 15 amino acids. Germline loops: CDR1 SGHTA, CDR2 FQGNSA. CDR3 sequence (DNA): TGTGCCAGCAGCTTATCGGGACTAGCTCTTGAGACCCAGTACTTC. Encoded protein: CASSLSGLALETQYF.

V is TRBV11-2 and J is TRBJ2-4; no clear D gene. Deletions cut 5 bases from V and 2 bases from J, with 10 bases between. CDR1 is SGHAT, CDR2 FQNNGV, per germline. The CDR3 consists of 14 residues. The CDR3 DNA is TGTGCCAGCAGCATCGGGCCAACCAAAAACATTCAGTACTTC. Its protein product is CASSIGPTKNIQYF.